This TCR beta chain was observed in a study of low-dose radiotherapy and immunotherapy resistance in tumors. The germline gives CDR1 KGHSH, CDR2 LQKENI. The CDR3 loop spans 13 amino acids. The V end lost 3 bases, the J end lost 2 bases, and 7 bases lay between the germline ends. With TRAV- and TRBV-specific primers, first-strand cDNA was made, covering the alpha and beta chains. Amplification, which lasted 20 to 25 PCR cycles, used a constant-region primer and V-primer adapter to amplify TCRs. TCRdb fed the reads into MiXCR, producing one record per CDR3 protein. Found here are 65,000 to 100,000 distinct CDR3 sequences, over 15% of them singletons; the top ten hold 2.5% to 3%. As for time point: before trial treatment.

Sample: PBMCs, taken before treatment. This rearrangement joins TRBV18 to TRBJ1-2; D is ambiguous. This TCR derives from a male donor with prostate cancer. This CDR3 is CASSPDPNYGYTF. For the CDR3, the DNA is TGTGCCAGCTCACCGGACCCCAACTATGGCTACACCTTC.